A selection of T cell receptor beta chains follows, all from one sample in a study of vaccination and CD4 T cells after COVID-19. TCRdb re-called the PCR reads with MiXCR, one entry per CDR3 protein. This repertoire shows some 16,000 distinct CDR3 sequences, around 53% found once; its top ten account for 10%. For these receptors, no antigen is known. The sequenced sample consisted of CD4+ T cells from blood, cultured in vitro. Source of these receptors: a human donor who had recovered from COVID-19. CDR3s include the opening cysteine and the closing phenylalanine or tryptophan. The D gene is left open where the match is weak. For some rows the clone size is stated as once, few or many, or as a class when expanded; others skip it.

abundance	d_gene	v_gene	j_gene	CDR3nt	CDR3aa
NA	NA	TRBV28	TRBJ2-5	TGTGCCAGCAGTTTATGGCAAGAGACCCAGTACTTC	CASSLWQETQYF
medium-sized	NA	TRBV27	TRBJ1-2	TGTGCCAGCAGTTTCTCTCACGGGGCCTCTGGCTACACCTTC	CASSFSHGASGYTF
NA	NA	TRBV15	TRBJ2-3	TGTGCCACCAGCACCTTAAAGACCCCCTGGGATACGCAGTATTTT	CATSTLKTPWDTQYF
NA	NA	TRBV2	TRBJ2-3	TGTGCCAGCGGGCAGGGCACACACGGAGCGCAGTATTTT	CASGQGTHGAQYF
NA	NA	TRBV11-2	TRBJ1-1	TGTGCCAGCAGCTTACAGGTGAACACTGAAGCTTTCTTT	CASSLQVNTEAFF
NA	TRBD2	TRBV6-1	TRBJ2-1	TGTGCCAGCAGGAAAGCGTCTAGCGGGAGTATCGGTGAGCAGTTCTTC	CASRKASSGSIGEQFF
few	NA	TRBV6-1	TRBJ2-2	TGTGCCAGCAGTGAAACACAGAACACCGGGGAGCTGTTTTTT	CASSETQNTGELFF
few	NA	TRBV20-1	TRBJ1-5	TGCAGTGCTATTAAGGGACGGATCAATCAGCCCCAGCATTTT	CSAIKGRINQPQHF
NA	NA	TRBV20-1	TRBJ1-1	TGCAGTGCTCTAGCGGAAGCTTTCTTT	CSALAEAFF
NA	NA	TRBV20-1	TRBJ1-6	TGCAGTGCTAGTGGAGTTCGAGGTAATTCACCCCTCCACTTT	CSASGVRGNSPLHF
few	NA	TRBV20-1	TRBJ1-2	TGCAGTGCTAGAGATTTGAAAGTCGCCACCTTC	CSARDLKVATF
NA	NA	TRBV15	TRBJ2-6	TGTGCCACCAGCTCGTTAACCCAGGGGTCTGGGGCCAACGTCCTGACTTTC	CATSSLTQGSGANVLTF
few	NA	TRBV6-1	TRBJ1-2	TGTGCCACCGAGAAACAGGGTTATCTTCATGGCTACACCTTC	CATEKQGYLHGYTF
few	NA	TRBV27	TRBJ1-1	TGTGCCAGCAGTTTACCCCCGGGACAACATAGGAACACTGAAGCTTTCTTT	CASSLPPGQHRNTEAFF
few	NA	TRBV24-1	TRBJ2-1	TGTGCCACCGGGGTTACGGGACATGAGCAGTTCTTC	CATGVTGHEQFF
NA	NA	TRBV19	TRBJ2-7	TGTGCCAGTAGTATGGGACGAGAGTCCTACGAGCAGTACTTC	CASSMGRESYEQYF
NA	NA	TRBV27	TRBJ2-2	TGTGCCAGCGCTAGAGAACAGGGTCGTTTAATTGGAGCCGGGGAGCTGTTTTTT	CASAREQGRLIGAGELFF
once	NA	TRBV5-1	TRBJ2-3	TGCGCCAGCAGCTGGGAGAGAACAGATACGCAGTATTTT	CASSWERTDTQYF
NA	TRBD2	TRBV20-1	TRBJ2-7	TGCAGTGCTAGGCTTAGCGGGAGGATCTACGAGCAGTACTTC	CSARLSGRIYEQYF
NA	NA	TRBV27	TRBJ2-7	TGTGCCAGCAGCCAAGACCCCCCACAGGCGACCTACGAGCAGTACTTC	CASSQDPPQATYEQYF
NA	TRBD2	TRBV15	TRBJ2-5	TGTGCCACCAGCAGAGCCCGGACTAGCCAAGAGACCCAGTACTTC	CATSRARTSQETQYF
NA	TRBD2	TRBV9	TRBJ2-3	TGTGCCAGCAGCCAAACGGGCGGAGGACTAGCGGGAGGGCCCCGCACAGATACGCAGTATTTT	CASSQTGGGLAGGPRTDTQYF
NA	NA	TRBV3-1	TRBJ2-5	TGTGCCAGCAGCCGCCGAAAACGGCGGGGTAGCGAAAAAGAGACCCAGTACTTC	CASSRRKRRGSEKETQYF
NA	TRBD1	TRBV6-2/TRBV6-3	TRBJ1-2	TGTGCCAGCAGTCCCAACGACAGGGTATCCTATGGCTACACCTTC	CASSPNDRVSYGYTF
NA	TRBD2	TRBV30	TRBJ2-7	TGTGCCTGGAGTTATGGACCGGGACTAGCAGTCTTC	CAWSYGPGLAVF
NA	TRBD1	TRBV4-2	TRBJ2-3	TGTGCCAGCAGCCGAATTAATACTCAGGGACAGAGGGGAGATACGCAGTATTTT	CASSRINTQGQRGDTQYF
NA	NA	TRBV20-1	TRBJ2-4	TGCAGTGCTATGCCTAGAGGGGGGCTCACCAAAAACATTCAGTACTTC	CSAMPRGGLTKNIQYF
once	NA	TRBV6-5	TRBJ2-7	TGTGCCAGCAGTTGGGACACTCGCTACGAGCAGTACTTC	CASSWDTRYEQYF
NA	TRBD1	TRBV7-2	TRBJ1-6	TGTGCCAGCAGATCAGGGGGGTGGGGCCCCGATAATTCACCCCTCCACTTT	CASRSGGWGPDNSPLHF
NA	NA	TRBV7-2	TRBJ2-5	TGTGCCAGCAGCTTAATCCCGAGGGGGGAGACCCAGTACTTC	CASSLIPRGETQYF
NA	TRBD1	TRBV6-1	TRBJ2-3	TGTGCCAGCAGCTCCAGGGGGCCCCCCACAGATACGCAGTATTTT	CASSSRGPPTDTQYF
NA	TRBD1	TRBV20-1	TRBJ1-5	TGCAGTGCTAGCCGACAGGGCGATCAGCCCCAGCATTTT	CSASRQGDQPQHF
NA	TRBD1	TRBV5-1	TRBJ2-7	TGCGCCAGCAGCACACAGGGGGCGTCCTACGAGCAGTACTTC	CASSTQGASYEQYF
NA	NA	TRBV20-1	TRBJ2-1	TGCAGTGCGCCCAAGCGGGCTAGCTCCTACAATGAGCAGTTCTTC	CSAPKRASSYNEQFF
NA	NA	TRBV29-1	TRBJ2-2	TGCAGCGTTCAGCGACAGGCGGCCGGGGAGCTGTTTTTT	CSVQRQAAGELFF
few	NA	TRBV6-1	TRBJ2-7	TGTGCCAGCACCCCGCGGGCGTCAGGTGTGAACTACGAGCAGTACTTC	CASTPRASGVNYEQYF
few	TRBD1	TRBV2	TRBJ1-1	TGTGCCAGCAGCTGGGACAGGAACACTGAAGCTTTCTTT	CASSWDRNTEAFF
NA	TRBD1	TRBV5-1	TRBJ1-2	TGCGCCAGCAGCTCAACACCACAGGGGGCCAGTGGCTACACCTTC	CASSSTPQGASGYTF
NA	TRBD1	TRBV6-1	TRBJ1-1	TGTGCCAGTATCCCGGCGGGACAGGTACAAGCTTTCTTT	CASIPAGQVQAFF
NA	NA	TRBV3-1	TRBJ1-2	TGTGCCAGCAGCCAAGATACGGGGAATGGCTACACCTTC	CASSQDTGNGYTF
NA	TRBD1	TRBV12-3/TRBV12-4	TRBJ2-2	TGTGCCAGCAGACCCACCCGCCGGGACAGGCCTAACACCGGGGAGCTGTTTTTT	CASRPTRRDRPNTGELFF
once	NA	TRBV10-3	TRBJ1-1	TGTGCCATCAGTAAGCATCAGGGGAAGAACACTGAAGCTTTCTTT	CAISKHQGKNTEAFF
NA	NA	TRBV5-3	TRBJ1-2	TGTGCCAGAAGGCCGGGCAACTATGGCTACACCTTC	CARRPGNYGYTF
NA	NA	TRBV28	TRBJ2-1	TGTGCCAGCAGTTTAAGTCCGGGTTTCGGAGGTGGGAATGAGCAGTTCTTC	CASSLSPGFGGGNEQFF
NA	TRBD2	TRBV7-8	TRBJ2-1	TGTGCCAGCAGCAATCCCCCGACTAGCGGGAGGAGCTCCTACAATGAGCAGTTCTTC	CASSNPPTSGRSSYNEQFF
few	NA	TRBV29-1	TRBJ1-2	TGCAGCGTCTCCCCCGGGACGGACTTCTTC	CSVSPGTDFF
NA	TRBD2	TRBV10-3	TRBJ2-3	TGTGCCATCAGTGAGGGACTAGCGGGGGGGACAGATACGCAGTATTTT	CAISEGLAGGTDTQYF
NA	NA	TRBV7-9	TRBJ2-3	TGTGCCAGCAGCCCCCCTCGGCTCGCTGGCCCTAATACGCAGTATTTT	CASSPPRLAGPNTQYF
NA	NA	TRBV5-8	TRBJ2-3	TGTGCCAGCAGCTTAGGGGAAGATACGCAGTATTTT	CASSLGEDTQYF
NA	TRBD1	TRBV15	TRBJ2-7	TGTGCCACCAGCAGAAGGGCCGGGACAGGGGCTAGCGAGCAGTACTTC	CATSRRAGTGASEQYF
NA	NA	TRBV30	TRBJ2-7	TGTGCCTGGTGCTCATCCACCCCAGAGCAGTACTTC	CAWCSSTPEQYF
NA	NA	TRBV6-5	TRBJ1-2	TGTGCCAGCAGTTTGGGCAGGATCCCTTTTTATGGCTACACCTTC	CASSLGRIPFYGYTF
NA	NA	TRBV28	TRBJ2-7	TGTGCCAGCAGTACCGGGCGCTCCTACGAGCAGTACTTC	CASSTGRSYEQYF
NA	NA	TRBV12-3/TRBV12-4	TRBJ2-7	TGTGCCAGCAGAGACCGGGACAACTCCTACGAGCAGTACTTC	CASRDRDNSYEQYF
few	TRBD1	TRBV6-2/TRBV6-3	TRBJ1-6	TGTGCCAGCAGGGGATCAACCGGGACAGGGAATTCACCCCTCCACTTT	CASRGSTGTGNSPLHF
NA	TRBD2	TRBV12-3/TRBV12-4	TRBJ2-7	TGTGCCAGCAGCCGAAGCGGGGTCCTTGGCGAGCAGTACTTC	CASSRSGVLGEQYF
few	TRBD1	TRBV11-2	TRBJ1-2	TGTGCCAGCAGCTTAGCCCCCCAGGGGGGCTATGGCTACACCTTC	CASSLAPQGGYGYTF